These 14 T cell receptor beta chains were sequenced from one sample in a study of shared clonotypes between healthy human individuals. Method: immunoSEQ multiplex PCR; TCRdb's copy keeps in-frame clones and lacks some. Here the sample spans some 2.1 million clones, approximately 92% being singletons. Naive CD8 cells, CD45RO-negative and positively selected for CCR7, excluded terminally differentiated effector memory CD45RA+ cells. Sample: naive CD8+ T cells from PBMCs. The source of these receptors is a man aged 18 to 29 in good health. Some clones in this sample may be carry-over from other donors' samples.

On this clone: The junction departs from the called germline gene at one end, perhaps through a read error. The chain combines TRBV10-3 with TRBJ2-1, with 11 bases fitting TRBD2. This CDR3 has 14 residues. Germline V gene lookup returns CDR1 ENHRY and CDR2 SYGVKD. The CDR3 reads CAIRLEVAGGPTVF. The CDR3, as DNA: TGTGCCATCAGATTAGAGGTAGCGGGAGGGCCAACGGTCTTC.

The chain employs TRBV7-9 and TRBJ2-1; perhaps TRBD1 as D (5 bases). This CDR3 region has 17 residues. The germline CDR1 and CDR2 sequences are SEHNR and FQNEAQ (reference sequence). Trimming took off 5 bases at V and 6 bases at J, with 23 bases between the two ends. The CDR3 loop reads CASSPARLGLRGNEQFF. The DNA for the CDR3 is TGTGCCAGCAGCCCGGCGAGGTTGGGCCTTAGGGGCAATGAGCAGTTCTTC.

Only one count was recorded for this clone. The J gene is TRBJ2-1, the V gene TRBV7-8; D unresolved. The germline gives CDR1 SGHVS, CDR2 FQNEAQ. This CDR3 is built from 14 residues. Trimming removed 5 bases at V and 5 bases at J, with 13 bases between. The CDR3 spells CASSPSRANNEQFF. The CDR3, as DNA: TGTGCCAGCAGCCCCTCCCGGGCCAACAATGAGCAGTTCTTC.

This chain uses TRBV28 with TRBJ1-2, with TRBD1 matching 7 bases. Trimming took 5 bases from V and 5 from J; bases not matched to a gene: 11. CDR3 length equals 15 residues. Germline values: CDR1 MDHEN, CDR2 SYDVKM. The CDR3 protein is CASSRDRASWYGYTF. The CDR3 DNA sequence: TGTGCCAGCAGTCGTGACAGGGCCTCGTGGTATGGCTACACCTTC.

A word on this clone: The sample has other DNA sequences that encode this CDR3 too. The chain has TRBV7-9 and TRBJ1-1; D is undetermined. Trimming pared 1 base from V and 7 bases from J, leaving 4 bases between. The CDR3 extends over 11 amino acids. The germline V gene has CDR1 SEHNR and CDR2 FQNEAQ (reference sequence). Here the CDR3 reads CASSLGSEAFF. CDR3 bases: TGTGCCAGCAGCTTAGGTAGTGAAGCTTTCTTT. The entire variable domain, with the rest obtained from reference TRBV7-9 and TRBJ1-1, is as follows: DTGVSQNPRHKITKRGQNVTFRCDPISEHNRLYWYRQTLGQGPEFLTYFQNEAQLEKSRLLSDRFSAERPKGSFSTLEIQRTEQGDSAMYLCASSLGSEAFFGQGTRLTVV.

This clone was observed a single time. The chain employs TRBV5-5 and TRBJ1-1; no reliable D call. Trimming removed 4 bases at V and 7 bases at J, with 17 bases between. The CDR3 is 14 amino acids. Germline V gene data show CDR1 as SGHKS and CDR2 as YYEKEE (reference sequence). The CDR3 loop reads CASSPPGIWGEAFF. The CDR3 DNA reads TGTGCCAGCAGCCCCCCTGGAATATGGGGTGAAGCTTTCTTT.

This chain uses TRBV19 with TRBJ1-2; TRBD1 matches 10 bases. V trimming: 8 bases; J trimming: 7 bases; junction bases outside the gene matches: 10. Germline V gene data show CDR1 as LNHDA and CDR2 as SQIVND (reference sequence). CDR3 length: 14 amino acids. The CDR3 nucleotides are TGTGCCAGTTTCGGGACAGGGGTGATCTTTGGCTACACCTTC. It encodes CASFGTGVIFGYTF.

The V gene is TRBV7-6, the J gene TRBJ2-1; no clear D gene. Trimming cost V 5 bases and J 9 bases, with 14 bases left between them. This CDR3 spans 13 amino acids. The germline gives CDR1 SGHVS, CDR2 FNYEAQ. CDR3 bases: TGTGCCAGCAGCCCCCCTGGGCCGGGTGAGCAGTTCTTC. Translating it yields CASSPPGPGEQFF. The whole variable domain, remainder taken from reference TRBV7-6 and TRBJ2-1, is GAGVSQSPRYKVTKRGQDVALRCDPISGHVSLYWYRQALGQGPEFLTYFNYEAQQDKSGLPNDRFSAERPEGSISTLTIQRTEQRDSAMYRCASSPPGPGEQFFGPGTRLTVL.

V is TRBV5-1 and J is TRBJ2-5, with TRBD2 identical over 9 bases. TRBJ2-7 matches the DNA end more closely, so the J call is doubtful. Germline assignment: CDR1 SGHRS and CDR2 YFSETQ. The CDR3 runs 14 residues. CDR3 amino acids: CASSFAGGTYEQYF. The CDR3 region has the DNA TGCGCCAGCAGCTTTGCGGGAGGGACCTACGAGCAGTACTTC.

The CDR3: CASSLGLAVHEQYF. The CDR3 DNA reads as TGTGCCAGCAGCTTGGGACTAGCGGTCCACGAGCAGTACTTC. The chain employs TRBV5-6 and TRBJ2-7, with 9 bases lining up with TRBD2. CDR3 length: 14 residues. CDR1 is SGHDT, CDR2 YYEEEE, per germline. V gave up 0 bases and J gave up 5 bases; unmatched junction bases: 3.

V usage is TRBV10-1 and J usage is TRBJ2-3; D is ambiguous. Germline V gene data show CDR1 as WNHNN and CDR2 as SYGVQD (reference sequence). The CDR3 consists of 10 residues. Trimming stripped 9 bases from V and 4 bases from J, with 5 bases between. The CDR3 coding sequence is TGCGCCAGTTTGGCAGATACGCAGTATTTT. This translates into CASLADTQYF.

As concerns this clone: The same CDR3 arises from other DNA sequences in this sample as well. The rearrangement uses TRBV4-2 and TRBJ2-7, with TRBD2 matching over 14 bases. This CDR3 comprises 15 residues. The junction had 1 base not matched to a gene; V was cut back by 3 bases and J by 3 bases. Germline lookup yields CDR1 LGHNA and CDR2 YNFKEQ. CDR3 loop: CASSQGLAGVYEQYF. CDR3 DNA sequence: TGTGCCAGCAGCCAGGGACTAGCGGGAGTCTACGAGCAGTACTTC.

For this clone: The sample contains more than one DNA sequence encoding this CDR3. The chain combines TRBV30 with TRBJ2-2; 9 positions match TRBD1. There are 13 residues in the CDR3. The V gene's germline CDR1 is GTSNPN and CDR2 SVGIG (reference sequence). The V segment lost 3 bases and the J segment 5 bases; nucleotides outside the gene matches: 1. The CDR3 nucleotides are TGTGCCTGGAGGACAGGGGGGACCGGGGAGCTGTTTTTT. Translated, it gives CAWRTGGTGELFF.

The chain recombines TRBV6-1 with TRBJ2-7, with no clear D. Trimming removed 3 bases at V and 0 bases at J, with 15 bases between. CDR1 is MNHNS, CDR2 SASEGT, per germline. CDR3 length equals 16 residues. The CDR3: CASSEYGLLNSYEQYF. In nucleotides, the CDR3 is TGTGCCAGCAGTGAGTATGGTCTCTTAAACTCCTACGAGCAGTACTTC.